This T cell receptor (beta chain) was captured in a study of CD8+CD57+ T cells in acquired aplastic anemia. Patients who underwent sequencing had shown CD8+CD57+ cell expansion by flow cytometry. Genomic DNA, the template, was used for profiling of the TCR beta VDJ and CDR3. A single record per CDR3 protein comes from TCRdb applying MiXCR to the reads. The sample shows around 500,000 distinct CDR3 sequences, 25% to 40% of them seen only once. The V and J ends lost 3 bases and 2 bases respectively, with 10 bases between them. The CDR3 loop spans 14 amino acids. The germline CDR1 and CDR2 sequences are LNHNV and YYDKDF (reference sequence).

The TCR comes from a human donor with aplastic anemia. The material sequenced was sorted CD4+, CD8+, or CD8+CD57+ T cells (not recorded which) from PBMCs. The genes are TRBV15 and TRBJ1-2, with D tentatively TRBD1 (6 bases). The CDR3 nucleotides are TGTGCCACCAGCAGCCCTACAGGGAACTATGGCTACACCTTC. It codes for CATSSPTGNYGYTF.